The clone carrying this T cell receptor beta chain has just a few counts. Its antigen remains unidentified. CDR1 is MNHEY and CDR2 is SVGAGI in the germline V gene. V was trimmed by 0 bases and J by 5 bases, leaving 13 bases between them. The CDR3 contains 15 residues. Each CDR3 protein gets one entry after TCRdb re-called the RT-PCR reads with MiXCR. The table shows 600,000 to 850,000 distinct CDR3 sequences, with 14% occurring only once. These data come from a study of response to subunit inactivated influenza vaccine. General observations from the study: The study's authors posited that every seasonal influenza vaccination enlists few new T cells.

Specimen: PBMCs from blood, collected 14 days before vaccination. J is TRBJ1-1 and V is TRBV6-5; tentative D call: TRBD1 (5 bases). The clonotype was recovered from a man between 50 and 59 years old who received an inactivated influenza vaccine. CDR3 sequence reads: CASSYSIGVGTEAFF. The CDR3 region has the DNA TGTGCCAGCAGTTACTCGATAGGGGTTGGGACTGAAGCTTTCTTT.